Below are 8 T cell receptor beta chains sequenced from a single sample in a study of blood T cell repertoires in COVID-19. The protocol was immunoSEQ multiplex PCR, while the TCRdb copy is restricted to in-frame clones and leaves out a portion. The profile shows about 130,000 clones, approximately 70% of them singletons. The sequencing input was peripheral blood. The receptor source for this set is a woman aged 70-85 years with acute or convalescent COVID-19.

This clone turned up a few times. This chain joins TRBV19 and TRBJ1-1, with D possibly matching TRBD1 (6 bases). Germline V CDR1 and CDR2: LNHDA, SQIVND (reference sequence). The CDR3 totals 14 residues. Trimming took off 7 bases at V and 3 bases at J, with 15 bases between the two ends. The CDR3 loop reads CASTPSAGDTEAFF. The CDR3 DNA is TGTGCCAGTACTCCATCGGCAGGGGACACTGAAGCTTTCTTT.

The chain has TRBV5-6 and TRBJ2-3; 11 positions agree with TRBD2. Germline lookup yields CDR1 SGHDT and CDR2 YYEEEE. CDR3 length: 19 residues. With 2 bases clipped from V and 1 base from J, the junction kept 12 bases outside the gene matches. CDR3 nucleotide sequence: TGTGCCAGCAGCTTCCCGGATTTAGCGGGAGGGCCCCGCACAGATACGCAGTATTTT. Protein product: CASSFPDLAGGPRTDTQYF.

The V and J genes are TRBV18 and TRBJ1-5; D unresolved. Germline CDR1 reads KGHSH; CDR2 reads LQKENI. V lost 6 bases to trimming and J lost 5 bases, with 11 bases between them. The CDR3 consists of 13 residues. This CDR3 is CASSPGSHQPQHF. DNA of the CDR3: TGTGCCAGCTCCCCCGGGTCTCATCAGCCCCAGCATTTT. The full variable domain, completed using reference TRBV18 and TRBJ1-5, is NAGVMQNPRHLVRRRGQEARLRCSPMKGHSHVYWYRQLPEEGLKFMVYLQKENIIDESGMPKERFSAEFPKEGPSILRIQQVVRGDSAAYFCASSPGSHQPQHFGDGTRLSIL.

The DNA for the CDR3 is TGTGCCAGCAGGGACAGGATCTACAATGAGCAGTTCTTC. It encodes CASRDRIYNEQFF. The J gene is TRBJ2-1, the V gene TRBV6-5; 7 positions agree with TRBD1. The length of the CDR3 is 13 residues. Germline loops: CDR1 MNHEY, CDR2 SVGAGI. V shed 6 bases and J 3 bases; nucleotides not matched to a gene: 2.

The chain joins TRBV18 to TRBJ1-2; perhaps TRBD1 as D (5 bases). The CDR3 is 13 residues long. V shed 5 bases and J shed 2 bases, with 9 bases lying between them. Per germline, CDR1 KGHSH and CDR2 LQKENI. CDR3 DNA: TGTGCCAGCTCATTTGACAGAAACTATGGCTACACCTTC. This encodes CASSFDRNYGYTF.

V usage is TRBV30 and J usage is TRBJ1-5; 9 positions match TRBD1. Trimming took 0 bases from V and 5 from J; bases not matched to a gene: 5. CDR3 size: 15 residues. CDR1 is GTSNPN and CDR2 is SVGIG in the germline V gene (reference sequence). The CDR3 DNA sequence: TGTGCCTGGAGTGTAAGGGGACAGGGATATCAGCCCCAGCATTTT. This encodes CAWSVRGQGYQPQHF.

In its sample, this clone was seen once. The rearrangement links TRBV5-1 to TRBJ2-7; perhaps TRBD2 as D (6 bases). Trimming removed 0 bases from V and 5 bases from J, with 15 bases in between. In germline, CDR1 is SGHRS, CDR2 YFSETQ. This CDR3 spans 15 amino acids. The CDR3 nucleotides are TGCGCCAGCAGCTTGGAAGCTAGCGCGAGCCACGAGCAGTACTTC. Translation gives CASSLEASASHEQYF.

This clone was seen at least ten times. The chain is built from TRBV19 and TRBJ1-3; 7 bases are shared with TRBD1. Per the germline V gene, CDR1 is LNHDA and CDR2 is SQIVND (reference sequence). Trimming at V came to 3 bases and at J to 2 bases, leaving 10 bases not matched to a gene. This CDR3 region has 17 residues. CDR3 in DNA: TGTGCCAGTAGTATGGGACAGTCACCTAGGGCTGGAAACACCATATATTTT. It yields the protein CASSMGQSPRAGNTIYF.